Listed here are 2 T cell receptor beta chains from one sample, sequenced in a study of T cell responses to AZD1222 COVID-19 vaccine. Method: immunoSEQ multiplex PCR; TCRdb's copy keeps in-frame clones and lacks some. The data show around 150,000 clones, with approximately 90% seen just once and roughly 1.2% held by the top ten. The sample consisted of peripheral blood, taken 28 days after the second AZD1222 dose. These receptors were taken from an adult who received the AZD1222 COVID-19 vaccine.

This clone was recorded only once. The chain carries TRBV23-1 and TRBJ1-4; no firm D call. TRBV23-1 is known as an ORF, though its function is uncertain. The CDR3 extends over 17 amino acids. Trimming shortened V by 0 bases and J by 5 bases, and 16 bases separated the two germline ends. The CDR3 region is CASSQSGGIGLNEKLFF. In DNA form, the CDR3 reads TGCGCCAGCAGTCAATCAGGAGGGATTGGGCTGAATGAAAAACTGTTTTTT.

The chain combines TRBV2 with TRBJ2-5; TRBD2 aligns across 14 bases. Trimming cost V 5 bases and J 5 bases; bases outside gene matches: 4. This CDR3 has 15 amino acids. Germline V gives CDR1 SNHLY, CDR2 FYNNEI. The CDR3 protein is CASSPGLAGVETQYF. CDR3 DNA: TGTGCCAGCAGTCCGGGACTAGCGGGAGTGGAGACCCAGTACTTC. The whole variable domain, filled in from reference TRBV2 and TRBJ2-5, reads EPEVTQTPSHQVTQMGQEVILRCVPISNHLYFYWYRQILGQKVEFLVSFYNNEISEKSEIFDDQFSVERPDGSNFTLKIRSTKLEDSAMYFCASSPGLAGVETQYFGPGTRLLVL.